The clone carrying this T cell receptor (beta chain) was picked up a small number of times. Its antigen remains unidentified. Profiling relied on immunoSEQ multiplex PCR, and the TCRdb table lists in-frame clones only, not all of them. The data hold 57,000 or so clones, with 55% to 85% observed a single time. This record belongs to a study of vaccination effects on CD4 cells after COVID-19. V lost 5 bases to trimming and J lost 7 bases, with 20 bases between them. Germline lookup yields CDR1 SEHNR and CDR2 FQNEAQ (reference sequence). This CDR3 is built from 16 residues. Before any sequencing was done, the ViraFEST assay used viral peptide pools to expand antigen-specific CD4+ T cells. Following 10 days of culture, CD4+ T cells were isolated. Each participant received a vaccine that was either BNT162b2 or mRNA-1273, given as two doses.

Sequencing was performed on CD4+ T cells from PBMCs cultured with HCoV-229E spike peptides, taken after COVID-19 vaccination. This clonotype was obtained from a human donor who received a COVID-19 vaccine. The genes are TRBV7-9 and TRBJ1-4, with a tentative D call TRBD1 (5 bases). CDR3 DNA sequence: TGTGCCAGCAGCCCCGGGACGGTGAATAGCGGTGAAAAACTGTTTTTT. It specifies CASSPGTVNSGEKLFF.